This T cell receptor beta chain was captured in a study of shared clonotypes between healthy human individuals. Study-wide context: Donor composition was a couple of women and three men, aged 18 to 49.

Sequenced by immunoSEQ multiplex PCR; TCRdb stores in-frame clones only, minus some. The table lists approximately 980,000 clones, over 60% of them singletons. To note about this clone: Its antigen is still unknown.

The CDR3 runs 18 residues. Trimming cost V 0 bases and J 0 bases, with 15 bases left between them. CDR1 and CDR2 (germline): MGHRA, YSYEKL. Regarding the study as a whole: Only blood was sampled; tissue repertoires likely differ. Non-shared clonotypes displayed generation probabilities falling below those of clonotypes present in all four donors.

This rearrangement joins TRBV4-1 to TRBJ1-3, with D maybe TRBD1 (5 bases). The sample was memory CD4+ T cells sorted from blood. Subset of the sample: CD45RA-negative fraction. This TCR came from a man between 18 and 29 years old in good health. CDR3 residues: CASSQDPADSNSGNTIYF. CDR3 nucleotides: TGCGCCAGCAGCCAAGATCCCGCCGACAGTAACTCTGGAAACACCATATATTTT.